Below, 23 T cell receptor beta chains from the same sample are listed, as sequenced in a study of OX40 agonist ivuxolimab in advanced cancers. Here immunoSEQ multiplex PCR was the method, and the copy in TCRdb shows in-frame clones only, minus some. The table shows some 60,000 clones, with 91% occurring only once. The source material was CD4+ or CD8+ T cells sorted from blood, sampled in a trial of the OX40 agonist ivuxolimab. The receptors were gathered from an adult with an advanced solid tumor such as melanoma, head and neck, liver or kidney cancer.

This rearrangement joins TRBV27 to TRBJ1-6, with D hard to call. Germline loops: CDR1 MNHEY, CDR2 SMNVEV (reference sequence). Trimming stripped 6 bases from V and 9 bases from J, with 15 bases between. This CDR3 is built from 14 residues. DNA for the CDR3: TGTGCCAGCAGCGGCCATGGGGTCGGTTCACCCCTCCACTTT. It encodes CASSGHGVGSPLHF.

The chain uses TRBV5-6 and TRBJ2-1; 13 nucleotides align to TRBD2. The CDR3 has 15 residues. The germline gives CDR1 SGHDT, CDR2 YYEEEE. Germline trimming cut 4 bases from V and 7 bases from J; bases unmatched to any gene: 5. The CDR3 is CASSAGLAGWNEQFF. For the CDR3, the DNA is TGTGCCAGCAGCGCGGGACTAGCGGGGTGGAATGAGCAGTTCTTC.

The rearrangement uses TRBV10-3 and TRBJ2-7; D not resolved. The V and J ends lost 3 bases and 3 bases respectively, with 6 bases between them. The CDR3 contains 12 residues. Per germline, CDR1 ENHRY and CDR2 SYGVKD. The CDR3 reads CAISESVYEQYF. The DNA of the CDR3 is TGTGCCATCAGTGAATCAGTCTACGAGCAGTACTTC.

The chain combines TRBV18 with TRBJ2-3; D is uncertain. V was cut by 2 bases and J by 2 bases, with 8 bases left in between. The germline V gene encodes CDR1 KGHSH and CDR2 LQKENI. The CDR3 runs 14 residues. CDR3 sequence: CASSPMENTDTQYF. CDR3 nucleotide sequence: TGTGCCAGCTCACCAATGGAGAACACAGATACGCAGTATTTT.

As regards this clone: The sample holds other DNA sequences that translate to the same CDR3. The chain carries TRBV19 and TRBJ2-5; D perhaps matches TRBD2 (5 bases). V was clipped by 1 base and J by 5 bases, with 11 bases between them. This CDR3 is built from 14 residues. Germline V CDR1 and CDR2: LNHDA, SQIVND (reference sequence). CDR3 nucleotides: TGTGCCAGTAGTATAGGTCGGGGTGGGGAGACCCAGTACTTC. Translation gives CASSIGRGGETQYF. Drawing the rest from reference TRBV19 and TRBJ2-5, the complete variable domain is DGGITQSPKYLFRKEGQNVTLSCEQNLNHDAMYWYRQDPGQGLRLIYYSQIVNDFQKGDIAEGYSVSREKKESFPLTVTSAQKNPTAFYLCASSIGRGGETQYFGPGTRLLVL.

The rearrangement uses TRBV6-1 and TRBJ1-5; D ambiguous. V was pared by 7 bases and J by 3 bases, with 10 bases between. CDR3 length: 13 amino acids. Germline CDR1 MNHNS, CDR2 SASEGT. The CDR3 DNA follows: TGTGCCAGCACCGACACCTACAATCAGCCCCAGCATTTT. Translated: CASTDTYNQPQHF.

The rearrangement links TRBV11-1 to TRBJ2-3; D may be TRBD2 (6 bases). The V and J ends lost 4 bases and 2 bases respectively, with 16 bases between them. Germline CDR1 and CDR2: SGHAT and FQDESV (reference sequence). The CDR3 spans 16 residues. The CDR3 sequence: CASSSRDLRTTDTQYF. DNA for the CDR3: TGTGCCAGCAGCTCGAGGGACTTGAGAACCACAGATACGCAGTATTTT.

The chain couples TRBV27 to TRBJ2-1; D is perhaps TRBD2 (6 bases). The germline V and J ends were trimmed by 6 bases and 7 bases, with 16 bases remaining between them. The CDR3 length is 14 residues. CDR1 is MNHEY, CDR2 SMNVEV, per germline (reference sequence). The CDR3 sequence is CASRAGLALNEQFF. CDR3 nucleotide sequence: TGTGCCAGCAGAGCTGGGCTAGCGCTAAATGAGCAGTTCTTC.

The gene calls are TRBV28 and TRBJ2-1, with 10 bases identical to TRBD2. The CDR3 is 16 amino acids. CDR1 and CDR2 (germline): MDHEN, SYDVKM. The V segment lost 6 bases and the J segment 4 bases; nucleotides outside the gene matches: 9. CDR3 bases: TGTGCCAGCAGCCTAGCGGGGGCTGGAGGGTACAATGAGCAGTTCTTC. It translates to CASSLAGAGGYNEQFF.

The V and J genes are TRBV5-6 and TRBJ2-6, with TRBD2 as a possible D gene (7 bases). V was shortened by 4 bases and J by 2 bases, with 19 bases between the two germline ends. Germline V gene sequence: CDR1 SGHDT, CDR2 YYEEEE. This CDR3 has 18 amino acids. CDR3 protein: CASSELGGASPGANVLTF. In DNA form, the CDR3 reads TGTGCCAGCAGCGAGTTAGGGGGGGCTAGTCCTGGGGCCAACGTCCTGACTTTC.

The chain has TRBV6-1 and TRBJ2-7; D is perhaps TRBD2 (6 bases). Germline V gene sequence: CDR1 MNHNS, CDR2 SASEGT. Trimming left V 4 bases short and J 4 bases short, with 14 bases between. This CDR3 spans 14 amino acids. The CDR3 spells CASSAGLQSYEQYF. CDR3 DNA sequence: TGTGCCAGCAGTGCGGGACTTCAGTCTTACGAGCAGTACTTC.

The V and J genes are TRBV19 and TRBJ1-5, with D possibly being TRBD1 (6 bases). The ends were cut back, 3 bases at V and 4 bases at J, with 16 bases in the middle. Germline CDR1 and CDR2: LNHDA and SQIVND (reference sequence). The CDR3 is 16 residues long. The CDR3 spells CASSIGTSLPNQPQHF. CDR3 coding DNA: TGTGCCAGTAGTATCGGGACATCACTTCCTAATCAGCCCCAGCATTTT.

The chain uses TRBV19 and TRBJ2-5; possibly TRBD1 for D (5 bases). Germline CDR1 LNHDA, CDR2 SQIVND (reference sequence). The length of the CDR3 is 14 residues. V was shortened by 4 bases and J by 5 bases, with 14 bases between the two germline ends. In nucleotides, the CDR3 is TGTGCCAGTAGTAAAGGGGCTGATAGGGAGACCCAGTACTTC. Encoded protein: CASSKGADRETQYF. The whole variable domain, remainder taken from reference TRBV19 and TRBJ2-5, is DGGITQSPKYLFRKEGQNVTLSCEQNLNHDAMYWYRQDPGQGLRLIYYSQIVNDFQKGDIAEGYSVSREKKESFPLTVTSAQKNPTAFYLCASSKGADRETQYFGPGTRLLVL.

This clone was detected a few times. The V and J genes are TRBV19 and TRBJ1-5, with TRBD1 matching 7 bases. Germline CDR1 and CDR2: LNHDA and SQIVND (reference sequence). J gave up 6 bases and V 5 bases, and 4 bases lay outside the gene matches. This CDR3 is 13 amino acids long. The CDR3 protein is CASSEQGGQPQHF. CDR3 sequence (DNA): TGTGCCAGTAGTGAGCAGGGGGGTCAGCCCCAGCATTTT.

This rearrangement joins TRBV4-3 to TRBJ1-6; no definite D call. Germline assignment: CDR1 LGHNA and CDR2 YSLEER. The CDR3 length is 14 residues. The V end lost 1 base, the J end lost 5 bases, and 6 bases lay between the germline ends. The CDR3 DNA reads as TGCGCCAGCAGCCAAGCTATCCATAATTCACCCCTCCACTTT. This sequence encodes CASSQAIHNSPLHF.

This chain connects TRBV7-6 to TRBJ1-6; D is ambiguous. The V gene's germline CDR1 is SGHVS and CDR2 FNYEAQ. V was clipped by 2 bases and J by 8 bases, with 7 bases between them. The CDR3 totals 13 residues. CDR3 loop: CASSLRSDSPLHF. DNA of the CDR3: TGTGCCAGCAGCTTACGTTCCGATTCACCCCTCCACTTT.

This chain connects TRBV6-1 to TRBJ1-1; no reliable D call. The V end lost 8 bases, the J end lost 1 base, and 11 bases lay between the germline ends. The CDR3 loop spans 13 amino acids. From germline, CDR1 is MNHNS and CDR2 SASEGT. CDR3 region: CASSRLKNTEAFF. As DNA, the CDR3 is TGTGCCAGCTCGCGATTAAAGAACACTGAAGCTTTCTTT.

This rearrangement joins TRBV6-1 to TRBJ2-7, with TRBD2 as a possible D gene (5 bases). The CDR3 has 14 residues. Per germline, CDR1 MNHNS and CDR2 SASEGT. Trimming removed 8 bases from V and 1 base from J, with 15 bases in between. The CDR3 reads CASLRGPGSYEQYF. CDR3 coding DNA: TGTGCCAGCCTGAGAGGGCCGGGGTCCTACGAGCAGTACTTC.

The chain joins TRBV18 to TRBJ1-2; no reliable D call. The CDR3 is made up of 13 amino acids. The germline V gene has CDR1 KGHSH and CDR2 LQKENI. The V end lost 0 bases, the J end lost 8 bases, and 10 bases lay between the germline ends. The CDR3 nucleotides read TGTGCCAGCTCACCACCAGGAGGGTTCGGCTACACCTTC. This translates into CASSPPGGFGYTF.

The genes are TRBV27 and TRBJ1-2; the D is unclear. Trimming cost V 5 bases and J 5 bases, with 18 bases left between them. In germline, CDR1 is MNHEY, CDR2 SMNVEV (reference sequence). This CDR3 region has 15 residues. CDR3 in amino acids: CASSPRQTELYGYTF. Written as DNA, the CDR3 is TGTGCCAGCAGTCCTCGTCAGACGGAGTTATATGGCTACACCTTC.

The chain couples TRBV5-6 to TRBJ1-5; D might be TRBD1 (6 bases). CDR3 length: 14 residues. Germline-derived CDR1 and CDR2 are SGHDT and YYEEEE. Between the trimmed V and J ends, which lost 2 bases and 7 bases, there was a span of 13 bases. Here the CDR3 DNA reads TGTGCCAGCAGCTTTTCAGGGGTTCGACAGCCCCAGCATTTT. As protein: CASSFSGVRQPQHF.

The chain has TRBV4-3 and TRBJ1-5; 10 nucleotides agree with TRBD1. The CDR3 runs to 15 residues. V trimming: 1 base; J trimming: 4 bases; junction bases outside the gene matches: 1. In germline, CDR1 is LGHNA, CDR2 YSLEER. The CDR3 DNA follows: TGCGCCAGCAGCCAAGGGACAGGGGGGAATCAGCCCCAGCATTTT. It codes for CASSQGTGGNQPQHF.

The gene calls are TRBV5-6 and TRBJ2-3; 10 nucleotides agree with TRBD2. The length of the CDR3 is 15 residues. V shed 7 bases and J 2 bases; nucleotides not matched to a gene: 7. CDR1 is SGHDT, CDR2 YYEEEE, per germline. In DNA, the CDR3 is TGTGCCAGCTCCGAACTAGCGGGGTCCACAGATACGCAGTATTTT. The encoded protein is CASSELAGSTDTQYF.